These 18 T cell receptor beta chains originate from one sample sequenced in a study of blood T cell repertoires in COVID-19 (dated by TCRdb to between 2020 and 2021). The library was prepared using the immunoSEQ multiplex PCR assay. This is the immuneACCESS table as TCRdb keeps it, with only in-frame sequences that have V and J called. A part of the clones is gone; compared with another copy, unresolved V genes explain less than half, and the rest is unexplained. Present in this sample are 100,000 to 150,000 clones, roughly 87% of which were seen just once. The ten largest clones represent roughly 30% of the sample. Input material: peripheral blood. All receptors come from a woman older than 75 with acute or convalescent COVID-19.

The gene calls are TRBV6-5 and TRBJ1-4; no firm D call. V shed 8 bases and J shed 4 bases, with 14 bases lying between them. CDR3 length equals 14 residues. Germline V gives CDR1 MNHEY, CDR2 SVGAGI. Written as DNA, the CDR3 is TGTGCCAGCGCTTCCGCCGGGTTTAATGAAAAACTGTTTTTT. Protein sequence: CASASAGFNEKLFF.

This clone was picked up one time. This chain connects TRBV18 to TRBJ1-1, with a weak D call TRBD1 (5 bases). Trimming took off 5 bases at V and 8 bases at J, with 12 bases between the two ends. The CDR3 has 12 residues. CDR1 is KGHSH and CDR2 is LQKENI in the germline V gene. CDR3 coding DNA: TGTGCCAGCTCAACCAGGGAAGGCGAAGCTTTCTTT. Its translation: CASSTREGEAFF.

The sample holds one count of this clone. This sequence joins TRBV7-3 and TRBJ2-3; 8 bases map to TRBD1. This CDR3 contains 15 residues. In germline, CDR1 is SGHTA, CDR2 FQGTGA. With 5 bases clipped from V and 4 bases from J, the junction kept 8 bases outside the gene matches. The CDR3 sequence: CASSLNPGGADTQYF. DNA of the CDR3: TGTGCCAGCAGCCTAAACCCAGGGGGCGCAGATACGCAGTATTTT.

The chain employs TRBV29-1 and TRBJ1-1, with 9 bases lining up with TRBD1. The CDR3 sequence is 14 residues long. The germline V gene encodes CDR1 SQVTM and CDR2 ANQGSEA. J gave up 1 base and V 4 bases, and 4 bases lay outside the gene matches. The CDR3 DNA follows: TGCAGCGTTGCCAGGGACAGGGAGAACACTGAAGCTTTCTTT. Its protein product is CSVARDRENTEAFF.

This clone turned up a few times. This CDR3 is CASSGGGNNQPQHF. CDR3 sequence (DNA): TGTGCCAGTAGCGGTGGGGGGAACAATCAGCCCCAGCATTTT. V is TRBV19 and J is TRBJ1-5; a possible D gene is TRBD1 (5 bases). From germline, CDR1 is LNHDA and CDR2 SQIVND (reference sequence). CDR3 length: 14 amino acids. The V and J ends lost 6 bases and 3 bases respectively, with 12 bases between them.

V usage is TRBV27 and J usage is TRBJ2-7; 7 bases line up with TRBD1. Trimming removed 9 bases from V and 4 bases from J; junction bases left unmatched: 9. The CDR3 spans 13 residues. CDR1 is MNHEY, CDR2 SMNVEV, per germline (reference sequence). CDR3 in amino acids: CARRPGQSYEQYV. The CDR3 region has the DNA TGTGCCAGGAGACCGGGACAGTCTTACGAGCAGTACGTC.

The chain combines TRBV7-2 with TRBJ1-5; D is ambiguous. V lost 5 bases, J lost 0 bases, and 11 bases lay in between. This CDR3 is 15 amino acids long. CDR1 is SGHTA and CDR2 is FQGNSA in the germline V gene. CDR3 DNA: TGTGCCAGCAGCCCGAGAGGTTATAGCAATCAGCCCCAGCATTTT. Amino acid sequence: CASSPRGYSNQPQHF.

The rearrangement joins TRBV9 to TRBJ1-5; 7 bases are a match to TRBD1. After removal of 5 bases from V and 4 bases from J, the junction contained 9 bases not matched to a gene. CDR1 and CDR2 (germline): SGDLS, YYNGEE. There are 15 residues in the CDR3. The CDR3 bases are TGTGCCAGCAGTGCACAGGGGAAGAAGAATCAGCCCCAGCATTTT. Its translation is CASSAQGKKNQPQHF.

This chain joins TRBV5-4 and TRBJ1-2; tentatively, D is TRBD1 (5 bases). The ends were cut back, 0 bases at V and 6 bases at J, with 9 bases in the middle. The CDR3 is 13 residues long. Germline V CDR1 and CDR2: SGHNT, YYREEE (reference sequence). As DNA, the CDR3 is TGTGCCAGCAGCTTGGTTGGGGCCGATGGCTACACCTTC. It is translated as CASSLVGADGYTF.

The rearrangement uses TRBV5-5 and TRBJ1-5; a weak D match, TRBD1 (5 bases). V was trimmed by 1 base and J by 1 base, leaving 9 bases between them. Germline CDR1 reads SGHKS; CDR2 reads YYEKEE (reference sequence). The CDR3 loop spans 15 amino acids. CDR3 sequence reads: CASSLYGGSNQPQHF. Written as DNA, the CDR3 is TGTGCCAGCAGCTTGTACGGGGGGAGCAATCAGCCCCAGCATTTT.

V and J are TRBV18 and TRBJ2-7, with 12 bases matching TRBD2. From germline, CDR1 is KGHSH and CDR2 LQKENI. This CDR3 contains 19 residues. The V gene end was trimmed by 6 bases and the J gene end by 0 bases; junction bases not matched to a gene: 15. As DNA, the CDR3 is TGTGCCAGCTCTTTCGGACTAGCGGGGCCGGAAATTCTCTCCTACGAGCAGTACTTC. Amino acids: CASSFGLAGPEILSYEQYF. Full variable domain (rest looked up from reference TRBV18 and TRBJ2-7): NAGVMQNPRHLVRRRGQEARLRCSPMKGHSHVYWYRQLPEEGLKFMVYLQKENIIDESGMPKERFSAEFPKEGPSILRIQQVVRGDSAAYFCASSFGLAGPEILSYEQYFGPGTRLTVT.

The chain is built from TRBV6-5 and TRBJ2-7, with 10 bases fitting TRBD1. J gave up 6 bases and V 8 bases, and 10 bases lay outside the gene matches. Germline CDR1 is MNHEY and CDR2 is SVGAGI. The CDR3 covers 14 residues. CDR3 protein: CASPETGGSAEQYF. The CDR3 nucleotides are TGTGCCAGCCCGGAGACAGGGGGCTCAGCCGAGCAGTACTTC.

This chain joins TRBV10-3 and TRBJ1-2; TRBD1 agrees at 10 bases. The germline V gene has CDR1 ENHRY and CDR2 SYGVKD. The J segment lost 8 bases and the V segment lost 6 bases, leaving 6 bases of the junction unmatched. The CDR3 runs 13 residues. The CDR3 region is CAIRLTGGAGYTF. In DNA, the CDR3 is TGTGCCATCAGGCTGACAGGGGGCGCAGGCTACACCTTC.

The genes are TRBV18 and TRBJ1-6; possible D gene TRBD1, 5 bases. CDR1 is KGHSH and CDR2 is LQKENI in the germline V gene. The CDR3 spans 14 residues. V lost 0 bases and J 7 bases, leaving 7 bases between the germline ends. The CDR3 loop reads CASSPPTANSPLHF. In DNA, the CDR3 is TGTGCCAGCTCACCACCGACAGCAAATTCACCCCTCCACTTT. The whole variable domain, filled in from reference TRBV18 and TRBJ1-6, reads NAGVMQNPRHLVRRRGQEARLRCSPMKGHSHVYWYRQLPEEGLKFMVYLQKENIIDESGMPKERFSAEFPKEGPSILRIQQVVRGDSAAYFCASSPPTANSPLHFGNGTRLTVT.

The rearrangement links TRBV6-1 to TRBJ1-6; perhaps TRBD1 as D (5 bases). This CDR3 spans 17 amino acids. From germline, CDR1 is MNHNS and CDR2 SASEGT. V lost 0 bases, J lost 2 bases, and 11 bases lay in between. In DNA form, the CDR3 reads TGTGCCAGCAGTGAAGCGCCGGGGGGAACCTATAATTCACCCCTCCACTTT. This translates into CASSEAPGGTYNSPLHF.

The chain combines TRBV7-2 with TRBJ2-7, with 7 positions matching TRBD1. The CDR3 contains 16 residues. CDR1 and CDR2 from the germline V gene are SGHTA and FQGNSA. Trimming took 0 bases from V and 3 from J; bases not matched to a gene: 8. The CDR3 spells CASSLAPHTGVYEQYF. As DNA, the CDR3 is TGTGCCAGCAGCTTAGCACCCCACACAGGGGTCTACGAGCAGTACTTC.

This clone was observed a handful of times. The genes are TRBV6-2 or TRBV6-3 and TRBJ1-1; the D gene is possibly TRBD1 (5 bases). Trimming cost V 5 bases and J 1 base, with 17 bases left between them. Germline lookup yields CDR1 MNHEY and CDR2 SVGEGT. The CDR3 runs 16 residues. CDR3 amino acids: CASSAPDTPSNTEAFF. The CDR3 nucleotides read TGTGCCAGCAGTGCCCCGGACACTCCCTCGAACACTGAAGCTTTCTTT.

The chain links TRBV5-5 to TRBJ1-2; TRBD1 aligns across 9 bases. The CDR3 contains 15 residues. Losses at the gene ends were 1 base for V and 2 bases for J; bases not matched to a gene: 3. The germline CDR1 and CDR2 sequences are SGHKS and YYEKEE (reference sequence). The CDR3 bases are TGTGCCAGCAGCTTGACTGGGACAGGGAACTATGGCTACACCTTC. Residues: CASSLTGTGNYGYTF.